This TCR beta chain was found in a study of T cell repertoires in cytomegalovirus infection. As for the study in general: As its CMV epitopes, the study selected recently identified HLA-C-restricted and well-studied HLA-B-restricted targets. CMV infection and matching HLA type were both indicated by public TCR beta signatures. Study-level points and caveats: Predominance within the ex vivo response was attributable to HLA-C-restricted CMV-specific TCR beta clonotypes. Carriers of CMV and the relevant HLA type were discriminated by public TCR beta frequency.

This clonotype was detected a few times. The antigen is unknown. TCRdb re-analysed the reads in MiXCR, keeping a single row per CDR3 protein. Altogether roughly 990,000 distinct CDR3 sequences are present, around 31% being singletons, with the ten largest covering about an eighth. Trimming at V came to 11 bases and at J to 4 bases, leaving 11 bases not matched to a gene. This CDR3 has 16 residues. Germline V lookup: CDR1 SNHLY, CDR2 FYNNEI. Sequences were derived from cultured CD8+ T cells from PBMCs, sampled from culture after CMV antigen stimulation. The clonotype originates from a human donor in good health (CMV status not recorded). Some clones in this sample may be carry-over from other donors' samples. The V and J genes are TRBV2 and TRBJ2-5; 15 nucleotides line up with TRBD2. The CDR3 DNA reads TGTGCCCGCCCGGGACTAGCGGGGGGAGAACGAGAGACCCAGTACTTC. Translating it yields CARPGLAGGERETQYF.